Shown below are 12 T cell receptor beta chains from a single sample sequenced in a study of blood T cell repertoires in COVID-19. Some clones are missing from TCRdb's copy, which holds only in-frame ones; the method was immunoSEQ multiplex PCR. This sample has approximately 68,000 clones, with approximately 86% found just once. Sequencing was performed on peripheral blood. The receptors here all came from a woman aged 55 to 70 with acute or convalescent COVID-19.

V gene TRBV11-2 combines with J gene TRBJ1-4; 9 nucleotides match TRBD1. With 1 base clipped from V and 4 bases from J, the junction kept 7 bases outside the gene matches. Germline values: CDR1 SGHAT, CDR2 FQNNGV. CDR3 length equals 17 residues. CDR3 sequence: CASSLGQGTGFNEKLFF. In DNA form, the CDR3 reads TGTGCCAGCAGCTTAGGGCAGGGGACAGGGTTTAATGAAAAACTGTTTTTT.

The chain combines TRBV11-2 with TRBJ1-2; no clear D gene. Trimming pared 2 bases from V and 6 bases from J, leaving 4 bases between. Germline-derived CDR1 and CDR2 are SGHAT and FQNNGV. The CDR3 sequence is 11 residues long. CDR3 in amino acids: CASSLIDGYTF. DNA for the CDR3: TGTGCCAGCAGCTTAATCGATGGCTACACCTTC.

This chain connects TRBV10-3 to TRBJ1-2, with unresolved D. Deletions cut 6 bases from V and 3 bases from J, with 14 bases between. From germline, CDR1 is ENHRY and CDR2 SYGVKD. The CDR3 runs 14 residues. CDR3 region: CAIRDQAGHYGYTF. CDR3 coding DNA: TGTGCCATCAGAGACCAGGCGGGCCACTATGGCTACACCTTC.

The sample holds many counts of this clone. J is TRBJ2-2 and V is TRBV2, with TRBD1 matching 7 bases. This CDR3 is 15 amino acids long. V was pared by 5 bases and J by 3 bases, with 6 bases of the junction left unmatched. Per germline, CDR1 SNHLY and CDR2 FYNNEI. This CDR3 is CASSWTGGDTGELFF. The DNA for the CDR3 is TGTGCCAGCAGTTGGACAGGAGGTGACACCGGGGAGCTGTTTTTT.

V gene TRBV9 combines with J gene TRBJ2-5; 9 bases agree with TRBD2. CDR1 is SGDLS and CDR2 is YYNGEE in the germline V gene. This CDR3 is 14 amino acids long. J lost 1 base, V lost 6 bases, and 4 bases had no gene match. CDR3 amino acids: CASTRGGVQETQYF. The CDR3 DNA sequence: TGTGCCAGCACACGCGGGGGGGTCCAAGAGACCCAGTACTTC.

This clone was observed once. CDR3 sequence (DNA): TGTGCTAGTGGTTTCTCCGGGGTGGGAGGAAACACCATATATTTT. Residues: CASGFSGVGGNTIYF. The genes are TRBV12-5 and TRBJ1-3, with D uncertain. CDR3 length equals 15 residues. Trimming cost V 3 bases and J 4 bases, with 13 bases left between them. Germline V gives CDR1 LGHNT, CDR2 FRNRAP.

The chain is built from TRBV19 and TRBJ1-6; 7 positions agree with TRBD1. The CDR3 length is 14 residues. Unmatched junction bases numbered 6, after V lost 5 bases and J lost 8 bases. Germline V lookup: CDR1 LNHDA, CDR2 SQIVND (reference sequence). CDR3 protein: CASSRDRVDSPLHF. The DNA for the CDR3 is TGTGCCAGTAGTCGTGACAGGGTAGATTCACCCCTCCACTTT.

This rearrangement joins TRBV18 to TRBJ1-1, with 7 bases identical to TRBD1. J was trimmed by 2 bases and V by 3 bases; bases with no gene match: 3. The CDR3 length is 14 residues. Germline V lookup: CDR1 KGHSH, CDR2 LQKENI. CDR3 sequence: CASSPGQANTEAFF. CDR3 sequence (DNA): TGTGCCAGCTCACCCGGACAGGCAAACACTGAAGCTTTCTTT.

This chain connects TRBV3-1 (or the pseudogene TRBV3-2) to TRBJ1-3, with D unresolved. Germline V gives CDR1 LGHDT, CDR2 YNNKEL (reference sequence). The V and J ends lost 5 bases and 4 bases respectively, with 15 bases between them. The CDR3 has 15 residues. CDR3 bases: TGTGCCAGCAGCTCCCGACAAAAGAGCGGAAACACCATATATTTT. Translated: CASSSRQKSGNTIYF.

The gene calls are TRBV11-2 and TRBJ2-7; a possible D gene is TRBD2 (6 bases). V was shortened by 5 bases and J by 3 bases, with 17 bases between the two germline ends. Germline V gives CDR1 SGHAT, CDR2 FQNNGV. This CDR3 is built from 15 residues. Here the CDR3 reads CASSRGRTVNYEQYF. The DNA for the CDR3 is TGTGCCAGCAGCCGAGGGAGGACGGTAAACTACGAGCAGTACTTC.

The chain is built from TRBV2 and TRBJ2-1; D uncertain. CDR3 length: 14 residues. The V gene lost 7 bases and the J gene lost 3 bases, with 13 bases spanning the gap. Germline V lookup: CDR1 SNHLY, CDR2 FYNNEI. CDR3 sequence: CASNSPGLYNEQFF. CDR3 in DNA: TGTGCCAGCAACTCGCCGGGTCTCTACAATGAGCAGTTCTTC.

The chain combines TRBV27 with TRBJ2-4; 7 bases line up with TRBD1. Per germline, CDR1 MNHEY and CDR2 SMNVEV (reference sequence). V lost 5 bases to trimming and J lost 4 bases; unmatched junction nucleotides: 8. The CDR3 runs to 15 residues. CDR3 sequence (DNA): TGTGCCAGCAGTCATACAGGGGAACCTAAAAACATTCAGTACTTC. Encoded protein: CASSHTGEPKNIQYF.